These 26 T cell receptor beta chains were all obtained from the same sample, sequenced in a study of regulatory T cells in long-lasting Graves disease. Through Arm-PCR of CDR3 regions and iRepertoire HTBI primers, TCR beta libraries were built. Each CDR3 protein gets one entry after TCRdb re-called the multiplex PCR reads with MiXCR. The repertoire holds around 460,000 distinct CDR3 sequences, with 20% to 25% as singletons. Noted time point: persistent/refractory GD, antithyroid drugs over 5 years with positive TRAb. Following extraction of RNA from PBMCs, that RNA was used to make the TCR library. Specimen: peripheral blood mononuclear cells (PBMCs), collected when the disease was refractory, from a patient treated with antithyroid drugs. These receptors all stem from a female donor with Graves disease.

The genes are TRBV24-1 and TRBJ2-2, with TRBD1 matching 10 bases. Germline-derived CDR1 and CDR2 are KGHDR and SFDVKD. This CDR3 has 16 residues. Unmatched junction bases numbered 0, after V lost 0 bases and J lost 3 bases. Written as DNA, the CDR3 is TGTGCCACCAGTGATTTGGGGACAGGGGACACCGGGGAGCTGTTTTTT. It translates to CATSDLGTGDTGELFF.

Notes on this clonotype: Compared with germline, one end of the junction differs, possibly owing to a read error. V gene TRBV5-1 combines with J gene TRBJ1-2; D is uncertain. The germline V gene encodes CDR1 SGHRS and CDR2 YFSETQ. The CDR3 runs 14 residues. The CDR3 bases are TGTGCCAGCAGCTTTGTCCGGGCTCCCAATGGCTACACCTTC. As protein: CASSFVRAPNGYTF.

The chain has TRBV4-2 and TRBJ1-2; a weak D match, TRBD1 (5 bases). Looked up from germline, CDR1 is LGHNA and CDR2 is YNFKEQ. The V end lost 1 base, the J end lost 6 bases, and 12 bases lay between the germline ends. CDR3 size: 14 residues. The CDR3 DNA reads TGTGCCAGCAGCCAAGCCAGGGCTGGCCATGGCTACACCTTC. Its protein is CASSQARAGHGYTF.

This clonotype showed up many times. The chain links TRBV6-1 to TRBJ2-7; the match to TRBD1 covers 8 bases. Germline V lookup: CDR1 MNHNS, CDR2 SASEGT. The CDR3 has 12 amino acids. Germline trimming cut 6 bases from V and 12 bases from J; bases unmatched to any gene: 10. The CDR3 nucleotides read TGTGCCAGCAGAACCGGACAGGGCGCTACGTACTTC. This gives the protein CASRTGQGATYF.

This clonotype was counted at least ten times. The chain couples TRBV2 to TRBJ2-5; D call uncertain. The CDR3 contains 11 residues. Germline-derived CDR1 and CDR2 are SNHLY and FYNNEI. V was trimmed by 2 bases and J by 5 bases, leaving 3 bases between them. This CDR3 is CASSELETQYF. The CDR3 DNA reads as TGTGCCAGCAGTGAACTGGAGACCCAGTACTTC.

This clonotype was observed a single time. The V call is TRBV20-1, the J call TRBJ1-2; 11 bases line up with TRBD1. CDR3 length: 14 amino acids. Trimming took 5 bases from V and 4 from J; bases not matched to a gene: 6. Per germline, CDR1 DFQATT and CDR2 SNEGSKA (reference sequence). CDR3 residues: CSAERTGGRYGYTF. DNA for the CDR3: TGCAGTGCTGAGAGGACAGGGGGCCGCTATGGCTACACCTTC.

This chain uses TRBV19 with TRBJ1-5, with 7 bases lining up with TRBD1. Germline V lookup: CDR1 LNHDA, CDR2 SQIVND (reference sequence). Trimming cost V 5 bases and J 0 bases; bases outside gene matches: 10. This CDR3 has 17 amino acids. The CDR3 protein is CASSYGQAYYSNQPQHF. In nucleotides, the CDR3 is TGTGCCAGTAGTTACGGACAGGCCTATTATAGCAATCAGCCCCAGCATTTT.

This clonotype was seen more than once but under ten times. The chain has TRBV20-1 and TRBJ2-5; maybe TRBD1 (6 bases). Trimming took off 5 bases at V and 5 bases at J, with 18 bases between the two ends. The CDR3 totals 14 residues. Germline assignment: CDR1 DFQATT and CDR2 SNEGSKA (reference sequence). The DNA of the CDR3 is TGCAGTGCTCCCGTCCCCAGGGGTGGGGAGACCCAGTACTTC. This gives the protein CSAPVPRGGETQYF.

This clonotype was detected only a few times. CDR3 in amino acids: CAISGVTGGYGYTF. DNA of the CDR3: TGTGCCATCAGTGGGGTGACAGGGGGCTATGGCTACACCTTC. The chain carries TRBV10-3 and TRBJ1-2; 9 bases are shared with TRBD1. V shed 4 bases and J 4 bases; nucleotides not matched to a gene: 4. Germline CDR1 and CDR2: ENHRY and SYGVKD. The CDR3 runs to 14 residues.

This clonotype was seen repeatedly, ten times or more. Compared with germline, one end of the junction differs, possibly owing to a read error. The chain has TRBV11-2 and TRBJ2-7; no clear D gene. This CDR3 has 11 residues. Per germline, CDR1 SGHAT and CDR2 FQNNGV. The CDR3 sequence: CASSLGSRPDF. The DNA of the CDR3 is TGTGCCAGCAGCCTCGGCTCAAGACCAGACTTC.

This clonotype was recorded many times. The gene calls are TRBV28 and TRBJ2-2; weak D call: TRBD2 (7 bases). CDR3 size: 13 residues. Trimming shortened V by 6 bases and J by 6 bases, and 11 bases separated the two germline ends. The V gene's germline CDR1 is MDHEN and CDR2 SYDVKM. DNA for the CDR3: TGTGCCAGCAGCCCCGGGGGGCCCGGGGAGCTGTTTTTT. Translation gives CASSPGGPGELFF.

This clonotype has ten or more counts. The V and J genes are TRBV28 and TRBJ1-1; D ambiguous. CDR1 MDHEN and CDR2 SYDVKM come from the germline V gene. Trimming pared 2 bases from V and 1 base from J, leaving 17 bases between. The CDR3 length is 17 residues. In nucleotides, the CDR3 is TGTGCCAGCAGTTTAAGGGCGTCGTCAGTCGGGAACACTGAAGCTTTCTTT. Translated, it gives CASSLRASSVGNTEAFF.

The table lists this clonotype with many counts. This chain links TRBV12-3 or TRBV12-4 with TRBJ2-5; no clear D gene. Trimming took off 6 bases at V and 5 bases at J, with 10 bases between the two ends. The CDR3 extends over 12 amino acids. The chain's CDR3 is CASRVTTETQYF. The CDR3 nucleotides read TGTGCCAGCAGAGTCACTACGGAGACCCAGTACTTC.

This clonotype was found many times. The V gene is TRBV2, the J gene TRBJ1-1; a possible D gene is TRBD1 (6 bases). Trimming stripped 6 bases from V and 0 bases from J, with 11 bases between. The CDR3 loop spans 14 amino acids. The germline gives CDR1 SNHLY, CDR2 FYNNEI. The CDR3 sequence: CASSATGMNTEAFF. The CDR3 coding sequence is TGTGCCAGCAGCGCAACAGGGATGAACACTGAAGCTTTCTTT.

This clonotype was observed a few times. The rearrangement links TRBV6-1 to TRBJ2-2, with 10 bases matching TRBD2. V was pared by 5 bases and J by 3 bases, with 9 bases of the junction left unmatched. CDR1 is MNHNS and CDR2 is SASEGT in the germline V gene. This CDR3 is 17 amino acids long. For the CDR3, the DNA is TGTGCCAGCAGTCCTCTAGCGGGAGTGGTGGACACCGGGGAGCTGTTTTTT. Amino acids: CASSPLAGVVDTGELFF.

CDR3 region: CASRMTGGNGELFF. The CDR3 DNA follows: TGTGCCAGCAGAATGACAGGGGGCAACGGGGAGCTGTTTTTT. The V gene is TRBV5-5, the J gene TRBJ2-2; 10 nucleotides match TRBD1. Germline V gene lookup returns CDR1 SGHKS and CDR2 YYEKEE (reference sequence). V lost 5 bases and J lost 7; bases outside the gene matches: 5. The CDR3 has 14 residues.

Ten or more counts support this clonotype. The rearrangement uses TRBV11-2 and TRBJ1-2, with TRBD1 matching over 10 bases. V shed 1 base and J 0 bases; nucleotides not matched to a gene: 2. The V gene's germline CDR1 is SGHAT and CDR2 FQNNGV. The CDR3 loop spans 16 amino acids. The CDR3 loop is CASSLGTGGSNYGYTF. The DNA of the CDR3 is TGTGCCAGCAGCTTAGGGACAGGGGGATCTAACTATGGCTACACCTTC. The full variable domain, with the rest looked up from reference TRBV11-2 and TRBJ1-2, is EAGVAQSPRYKIIEKRQSVAFWCNPISGHATLYWYQQILGQGPKLLIQFQNNGVVDDSQLPKDRFSAERLKGVDSTLKIQPAKLEDSAVYLCASSLGTGGSNYGYTFGSGTRLTVV.

In its sample, this clonotype was seen a few times. This chain links TRBV20-1 with TRBJ2-5; 9 bases are shared with TRBD2. Germline trimming cut 6 bases from V and 3 bases from J; bases unmatched to any gene: 8. The CDR3 length is 14 residues. Looked up from germline, CDR1 is DFQATT and CDR2 is SNEGSKA (reference sequence). The CDR3 region is CSARLAETKETQYF. In DNA form, the CDR3 reads TGCAGTGCCAGACTAGCGGAGACAAAAGAGACCCAGTACTTC.

On this clonotype itself: As the CDR3 is not closed by the conserved phenylalanine or tryptophan, this likely results from a read error. CDR3 in DNA: TGTGCCAGCAGTGAGGGGTTCTTATATGGCTACACCTCC. It is translated as CASSEGFLYGYTS. The chain employs TRBV2 and TRBJ1-2; D ambiguous. The CDR3 is 13 residues long. Trimming pared 3 bases from V and 5 bases from J, leaving 10 bases between. Germline assignment: CDR1 SNHLY and CDR2 FYNNEI.

V usage is TRBV19 and J usage is TRBJ2-4; 11 bases are shared with TRBD2. Unmatched junction bases numbered 19, after V lost 2 bases and J lost 4 bases. The CDR3 is made up of 21 amino acids. Germline CDR1 and CDR2: LNHDA and SQIVND (reference sequence). CDR3 sequence reads: CASSIKGESLLAGGAKNIQYF. In DNA, the CDR3 is TGTGCCAGTAGTATAAAGGGGGAGTCCCTATTAGCGGGAGGGGCTAAAAACATTCAGTACTTC.

The V gene is TRBV6-1, the J gene TRBJ1-6; the D gene is possibly TRBD1 (6 bases). The germline V gene has CDR1 MNHNS and CDR2 SASEGT. Trimming removed 6 bases at V and 7 bases at J, with 13 bases between. The CDR3 extends over 14 amino acids. The CDR3 DNA is TGTGCCAGCAGCTGGAACAGGGACAATTCACCCCTCCACTTT. Translating it yields CASSWNRDNSPLHF.

The table lists this clonotype with many counts. The rearrangement uses TRBV20-1 and TRBJ1-2; 10 bases fit TRBD1. Germline assignment: CDR1 DFQATT and CDR2 SNEGSKA (reference sequence). The CDR3 extends over 12 amino acids. With 7 bases clipped from V and 8 bases from J, the junction kept 7 bases outside the gene matches. CDR3 sequence reads: CSVAGTGDGYTF. CDR3 nucleotides: TGCAGTGTAGCCGGGACAGGGGACGGCTACACCTTC.

This clonotype appeared many times. The chain is built from TRBV12-3 or TRBV12-4 and TRBJ1-1; 7 nucleotides match TRBD1. Trimming cost V 6 bases and J 1 base; bases outside gene matches: 5. CDR3 length equals 14 residues. DNA for the CDR3: TGTGCCAGCAGCACGGGACAGTGGAACACTGAAGCTTTCTTT. Its translation: CASSTGQWNTEAFF.

As concerns this clonotype: Just one base apart from a much larger clone, this may be a read error. This CDR3 is missing its conserved last phenylalanine or tryptophan, likely due to a read error. The chain recombines TRBV6-6 with TRBJ2-5, with a tentative D call TRBD1 (5 bases). In germline, CDR1 is MNHNY, CDR2 SVGAGI (reference sequence). This CDR3 has 15 residues. Trimming took off 0 bases at V and 4 bases at J, with 12 bases between the two ends. CDR3 bases: TGTGCCAGCAGTTACTCGAGCAGGGATGGAGAGACCCAGTACCTC. It encodes CASSYSSRDGETQYL.

This clonotype was detected a few times. The rearrangement uses TRBV12-3 or TRBV12-4 and TRBJ1-5, with D possibly being TRBD1 (6 bases). The germline V and J ends were trimmed by 0 bases and 5 bases, with 11 bases remaining between them. The CDR3 is made up of 15 amino acids. The CDR3 DNA reads as TGTGCCAGCAGTTTAGCAATGGGGGGCCATCAGCCCCAGCATTTT. Its protein is CASSLAMGGHQPQHF.

The table lists this clonotype with a few counts. The chain recombines TRBV20-1 with TRBJ1-1; D is unclear. Germline CDR1 is DFQATT and CDR2 is SNEGSKA (reference sequence). Trimming took off 3 bases at V and 8 bases at J, with 7 bases between the two ends. This CDR3 spans 10 amino acids. For the CDR3, the DNA is TGCAGTGCTAGGAATCTAGAAGCTTTCTTT. Residues: CSARNLEAFF.